This entry lists 17 T cell receptor beta chains sequenced from one sample in a study of control samples from healthy donors and cancer patients. Sequencing was performed with immunoSEQ multiplex PCR; in TCRdb, only in-frame clones are kept and a portion is missing. The data contain about 100,000 clones, less than 90% of them singletons. What was sequenced was blood. These receptors came from a woman aged 45-65 years in good health.

A note on this clone: This same CDR3 is encoded by further DNA sequences in the sample. V gene TRBV9 combines with J gene TRBJ1-6; D gene uncertain. CDR3 length equals 14 residues. CDR1 and CDR2 from the germline V gene are SGDLS and YYNGEE. Trimming stripped 0 bases from V and 5 bases from J, with 6 bases between. In DNA, the CDR3 is TGTGCCAGCAGCGTAGGGCGTGATAATTCACCCCTCCACTTT. Translating gives CASSVGRDNSPLHF.

This clone came up once. Other DNA sequences from this sample encode an identical CDR3 as well. V and J are TRBV19 and TRBJ1-5, with a possible D match to TRBD1 (5 bases). Germline V gene data show CDR1 as LNHDA and CDR2 as SQIVND (reference sequence). The CDR3 covers 13 residues. V was clipped by 1 base and J by 7 bases, with 8 bases between them. This chain's CDR3 is CASSIGRDQPQHF. Written as DNA, the CDR3 is TGTGCCAGTAGTATAGGAAGGGACCAGCCCCAGCATTTT. The whole variable domain, remainder taken from reference TRBV19 and TRBJ1-5, is DGGITQSPKYLFRKEGQNVTLSCEQNLNHDAMYWYRQDPGQGLRLIYYSQIVNDFQKGDIAEGYSVSREKKESFPLTVTSAQKNPTAFYLCASSIGRDQPQHFGDGTRLSIL.

Here the CDR3 DNA reads TGTGCCAGCAAGTCGACTGGCTCAGGCTCTGAAGCTTTCTTT. This encodes CASKSTGSGSEAFF. The chain carries TRBV2 and TRBJ1-1; D is unresolved. Germline assignment: CDR1 SNHLY and CDR2 FYNNEI. The CDR3 has 14 amino acids. Trimming stripped 7 bases from V and 6 bases from J, with 18 bases between.

The chain combines TRBV2 with TRBJ2-7, with a possible D match to TRBD2 (6 bases). Germline-derived CDR1 and CDR2 are SNHLY and FYNNEI. This CDR3 spans 13 amino acids. V was pared by 9 bases and J by 4 bases, with 16 bases between. The chain's CDR3 is CARVSGGGYEQYV. DNA of the CDR3: TGTGCCAGGGTCTCCGGGGGAGGATACGAGCAGTACGTC.

The gene calls are TRBV7-8 and TRBJ2-1, with a tentative D call TRBD1 (6 bases). The germline V gene has CDR1 SGHVS and CDR2 FQNEAQ. V was trimmed by 5 bases and J by 2 bases, leaving 25 bases between them. This CDR3 is 19 amino acids long. DNA for the CDR3: TGTGCCAGCAGCCGAAACAGGGTATCGGAAGTTCTACCCTACAATGAGCAGTTCTTC. This gives the protein CASSRNRVSEVLPYNEQFF.

The chain carries TRBV5-6 and TRBJ2-2; D perhaps matches TRBD1 (6 bases). The CDR3 is 15 residues long. Germline lookup yields CDR1 SGHDT and CDR2 YYEEEE. With 0 bases removed from V and 5 bases from J, the gap between germline ends came to 11 bases. The CDR3 DNA sequence: TGTGCCAGCAGCTTGGACAGGGTGCGGACCGGGGAGCTGTTTTTT. Residues: CASSLDRVRTGELFF.

The rearrangement uses TRBV5-6 and TRBJ1-6; unclear D gene. Trimming took 4 bases from V and 2 from J, leaving 22 bases between them. The CDR3 extends over 19 amino acids. Germline V gives CDR1 SGHDT, CDR2 YYEEEE. Written as DNA, the CDR3 is TGTGCCAGCAGCGAACAAACGGGCTGGCGCGGCGCCTATAATTCACCCCTCCACTTT. As protein: CASSEQTGWRGAYNSPLHF. Supplemented by reference TRBV5-6 and TRBJ1-6, the full variable domain reads DAGVTQSPTHLIKTRGQQVTLRCSPKSGHDTVSWYQQALGQGPQFIFQYYEEEERQRGNFPDRFSGHQFPNYSSELNVNALLLGDSALYLCASSEQTGWRGAYNSPLHFGNGTRLTVT.

The chain links TRBV4-3 to TRBJ1-4; 7 bases fit TRBD1. V was clipped by 1 base and J by 4 bases; unmatched bases: 3. This CDR3 has 15 residues. Per germline, CDR1 LGHNA and CDR2 YSLEER. The CDR3 region has the DNA TGCGCCAGCAGCCAAGGAGGGACAGATAATGAAAAACTGTTTTTT. This gives the protein CASSQGGTDNEKLFF.

In nucleotides, the CDR3 is TGTGCCAGCAGCGGACAGCTTAATTCACCCCTCCACTTT. Translated: CASSGQLNSPLHF. The rearrangement links TRBV12-3 or TRBV12-4 to TRBJ1-6; D is possibly TRBD1 (6 bases). The CDR3 has 13 amino acids. The V end lost 6 bases, the J end lost 6 bases, and 9 bases lay between the germline ends.

This chain links TRBV11-2 with TRBJ1-1; the D is unclear. This CDR3 has 12 amino acids. Germline V gene data show CDR1 as SGHAT and CDR2 as FQNNGV. Trimming left V 5 bases short and J 4 bases short, with 8 bases between. CDR3 sequence: CASSPAPTEAFF. The CDR3, as DNA: TGTGCCAGCAGCCCAGCTCCCACTGAAGCTTTCTTT.

This clone came up a few times. The gene calls are TRBV7-9 and TRBJ2-7, with 7 bases aligning to TRBD2. With 6 bases clipped from V and 5 bases from J, the junction kept 13 bases outside the gene matches. Per germline, CDR1 SEHNR and CDR2 FQNEAQ (reference sequence). The CDR3 is 15 amino acids. The CDR3 DNA is TGTGCCAGCAGTGCGGTGCGGGAGAAAGCCCACGAGCAGTACGTC. Translated, it gives CASSAVREKAHEQYV.

The J gene is TRBJ2-1, the V gene TRBV3-1 (or the pseudogene TRBV3-2); TRBD2 aligns across 7 bases. The J segment lost 10 bases and the V segment lost 7 bases, leaving 16 bases of the junction unmatched. There are 15 residues in the CDR3. The germline V gene has CDR1 LGHDT and CDR2 YNNKEL (reference sequence). DNA for the CDR3: TGTGCCAGCACCTCTATGTCGGGGGGTTCGGGGGAGCAGTTCTTC. It is translated as CASTSMSGGSGEQFF.

The gene calls are TRBV6-4 and TRBJ1-1; TRBD1 is a possible D gene (5 bases). In germline, CDR1 is MRHNA, CDR2 SNTAGT. V lost 7 bases and J 4 bases, leaving 19 bases between the germline ends. The CDR3 has 15 residues. DNA for the CDR3: TGTGCCAGCACTAACCCGGCCCGGGGGACCACTGAAGCTTTCTTT. This translates into CASTNPARGTTEAFF.

The chain joins TRBV2 to TRBJ1-2, with TRBD1 matching 10 bases. This CDR3 is built from 15 residues. J lost 8 bases, V lost 5 bases, and 11 bases had no gene match. Germline V gene sequence: CDR1 SNHLY, CDR2 FYNNEI. The CDR3 spells CASSIQDRGLDGYTF. The CDR3 nucleotides read TGTGCCAGCAGTATCCAAGACAGGGGGCTCGACGGCTACACCTTC.

The rearrangement joins TRBV9 to TRBJ2-1; D is undetermined. V shed 0 bases and J shed 9 bases, with 7 bases lying between them. Germline CDR1 SGDLS, CDR2 YYNGEE. CDR3 length: 12 residues. DNA of the CDR3: TGTGCCAGCAGCGTAGTTGCGAGTGAGCAGTTCTTC. It codes for CASSVVASEQFF.

This rearrangement joins TRBV7-8 to TRBJ1-2; D is uncertain. CDR1 and CDR2 (germline): SGHVS, FQNEAQ. The CDR3 covers 15 residues. V gave up 3 bases and J gave up 8 bases, with 19 bases separating them. DNA of the CDR3: TGTGCCAGCAGCTTTGGGTCTTCGGTTTATTGGGGCTACACCTTC. Translated: CASSFGSSVYWGYTF.

V and J are TRBV6-5 and TRBJ2-5; 10 bases line up with TRBD2. CDR1 and CDR2 (germline): MNHEY, SVGAGI. Losses at the gene ends were 7 bases for V and 4 bases for J; bases not matched to a gene: 6. This CDR3 has 14 residues. CDR3 nucleotides: TGTGCCAGCAACAGCGGGGGGGCCAGAGAGACCCAGTACTTC. This codes for CASNSGGARETQYF.